Presented here are 4 T cell receptor beta chains from one specimen sequenced in a study of radiation and T cells in renal cell carcinoma. The assay was immunoSEQ multiplex PCR, and TCRdb's table has in-frame clones only and misses some. This sample has around 9,000 clones, with about 61% found just once. As to treatment: treatment-naive control, cytoreductive nephrectomy. The sample was tumor tissue, taken from a patient whose treatment was nephrectomy without radiotherapy. All receptors derive from a man aged 60-69 years with renal cell carcinoma.

The chain couples TRBV7-8 to TRBJ2-5; D may match TRBD1 or TRBD2 (6 bases each). Germline assignment: CDR1 SGHVS and CDR2 FQNEAQ. The CDR3 runs 15 residues. V was pared by 4 bases and J by 5 bases, with 17 bases between. This CDR3 reads CASSSSGGSGETQYF. The CDR3 DNA reads as TGTGCCAGCAGCTCCTCCGGGGGCTCAGGGGAGACCCAGTACTTC.

The chain has TRBV10-3 and TRBJ1-4; 7 bases line up with TRBD1. This CDR3 has 13 residues. The V gene end was trimmed by 0 bases and the J gene end by 15 bases; junction bases not matched to a gene: 7. The germline V gene encodes CDR1 ENHRY and CDR2 SYGVKD. In DNA, the CDR3 is TGTGCCATCAGTGAGTCGAAGGGACAGTTTTTGTTTTTT. This codes for CAISESKGQFLFF.

This rearrangement joins TRBV5-4 to TRBJ1-1; D is unclear. The CDR3 spans 15 residues. Germline V gives CDR1 SGHNT, CDR2 YYREEE (reference sequence). Trimming cost V 2 bases and J 4 bases, with 15 bases left between them. The CDR3 protein is CASSFRTSAGTEAFF. DNA of the CDR3: TGTGCCAGCAGCTTCCGGACCTCAGCCGGCACTGAAGCTTTCTTT. Using reference TRBV5-4 and TRBJ1-1 for the parts outside the CDR3, the full variable domain is ETGVTQSPTHLIKTRGQQVTLRCSSQSGHNTVSWYQQALGQGPQFIFQYYREEENGRGNFPPRFSGLQFPNYSSELNVNALELDDSALYLCASSFRTSAGTEAFFGQGTRLTVV.

The chain links TRBV29-1 to TRBJ1-4; a weak D match, TRBD1 (5 bases). The CDR3 sequence is 13 residues long. Looked up from germline, CDR1 is SQVTM and CDR2 is ANQGSEA. CDR3 region: CSAGRGVREKLFF. The CDR3 DNA reads TGCAGTGCCGGTAGGGGAGTAAGAGAAAAACTGTTTTTT.